This TCR beta chain was retrieved from a study of shared clonotypes between healthy human individuals. Some clones are missing from TCRdb's copy, which holds only in-frame ones; the method was immunoSEQ multiplex PCR. This table holds around 940,000 clones, around three quarters found once. This CDR3 spans 16 amino acids. The germline V gene encodes CDR1 MDHEN and CDR2 SYDVKM. With 7 bases clipped from V and 5 bases from J, the junction kept 13 bases outside the gene matches. The chain carries TRBV28 and TRBJ1-1, with 10 bases identical to TRBD1. Sequencing was carried out using memory CD4+ T cells sorted from blood. The subset denotes: CD45RA-negative fraction. The receptor comes from a man aged 18-30 years in good health. The CDR3 region has the DNA TGTGCCAGCAACGGTAGACAGGGGGCCCTAAGGACTGAAGCTTTCTTT. Protein sequence: CASNGRQGALRTEAFF.